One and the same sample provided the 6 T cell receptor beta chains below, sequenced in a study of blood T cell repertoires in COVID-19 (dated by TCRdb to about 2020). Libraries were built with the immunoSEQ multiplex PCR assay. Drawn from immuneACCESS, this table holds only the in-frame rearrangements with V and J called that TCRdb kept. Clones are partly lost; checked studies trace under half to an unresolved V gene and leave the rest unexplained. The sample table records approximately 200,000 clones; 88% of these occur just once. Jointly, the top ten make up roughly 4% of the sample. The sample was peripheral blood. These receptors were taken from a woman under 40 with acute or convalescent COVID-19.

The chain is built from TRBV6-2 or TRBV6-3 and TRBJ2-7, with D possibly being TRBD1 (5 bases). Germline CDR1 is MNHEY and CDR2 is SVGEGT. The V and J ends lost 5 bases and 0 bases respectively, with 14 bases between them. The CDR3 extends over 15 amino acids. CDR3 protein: CASSPGLLSSYEQYF. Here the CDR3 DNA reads TGTGCCAGCAGTCCAGGGTTACTAAGCTCCTACGAGCAGTACTTC.

CDR3 nucleotide sequence: TGTGCCAGCAGTTTAGGTAGCCTGAACTATGGCTACACCTTC. It specifies CASSLGSLNYGYTF. The gene calls are TRBV27 and TRBJ1-2; D is unclear. CDR1 is MNHEY and CDR2 is SMNVEV in the germline V gene (reference sequence). This CDR3 region has 14 residues. The ends were cut back, 2 bases at V and 2 bases at J, with 9 bases in the middle.

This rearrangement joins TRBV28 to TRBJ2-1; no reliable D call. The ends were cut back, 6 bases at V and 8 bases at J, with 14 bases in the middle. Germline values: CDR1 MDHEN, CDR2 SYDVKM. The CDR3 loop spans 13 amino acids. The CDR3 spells CASSWAVKDEQFF. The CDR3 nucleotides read TGTGCCAGCAGCTGGGCTGTCAAGGATGAGCAGTTCTTC.

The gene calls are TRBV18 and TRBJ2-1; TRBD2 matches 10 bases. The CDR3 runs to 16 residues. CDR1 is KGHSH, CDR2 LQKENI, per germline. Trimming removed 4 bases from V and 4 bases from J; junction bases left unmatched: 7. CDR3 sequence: CASSQNPGLAYNEQFF. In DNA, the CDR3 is TGTGCCAGCTCACAGAACCCGGGACTAGCGTACAATGAGCAGTTCTTC.

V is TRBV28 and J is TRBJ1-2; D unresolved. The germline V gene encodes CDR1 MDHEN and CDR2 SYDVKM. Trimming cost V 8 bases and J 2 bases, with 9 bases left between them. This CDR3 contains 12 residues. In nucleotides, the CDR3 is TGTGCCAGCTCGAGCCCGAACTATGGCTACACCTTC. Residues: CASSSPNYGYTF.

The CDR3 sequence: CASSPGSPSYEQYF. The CDR3, as DNA: TGTGCCAGCAGCCCCGGGTCCCCCTCCTACGAGCAGTACTTC. The V gene is TRBV13, the J gene TRBJ2-7; D unresolved. The ends were cut back, 5 bases at V and 0 bases at J, with 11 bases in the middle. CDR1 and CDR2 from the germline V gene are PRHDT and FYEKMQ (reference sequence). This CDR3 region has 14 residues.